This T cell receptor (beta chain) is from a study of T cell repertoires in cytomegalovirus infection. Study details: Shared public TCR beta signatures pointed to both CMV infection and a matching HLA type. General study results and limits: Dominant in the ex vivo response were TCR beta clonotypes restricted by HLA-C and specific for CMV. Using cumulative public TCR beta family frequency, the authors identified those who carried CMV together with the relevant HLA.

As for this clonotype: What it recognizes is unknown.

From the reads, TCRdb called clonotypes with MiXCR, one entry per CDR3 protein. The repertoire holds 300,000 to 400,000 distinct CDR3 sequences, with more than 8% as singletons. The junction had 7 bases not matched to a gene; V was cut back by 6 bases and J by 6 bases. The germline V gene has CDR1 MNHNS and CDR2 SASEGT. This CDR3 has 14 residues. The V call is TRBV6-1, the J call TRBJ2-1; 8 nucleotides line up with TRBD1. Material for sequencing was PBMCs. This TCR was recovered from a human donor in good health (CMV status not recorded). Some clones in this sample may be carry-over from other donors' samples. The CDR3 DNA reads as TGTGCCAGCAGGTGGGGGACAGGTACCAATGAGCAGTTCTTC. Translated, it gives CASRWGTGTNEQFF.